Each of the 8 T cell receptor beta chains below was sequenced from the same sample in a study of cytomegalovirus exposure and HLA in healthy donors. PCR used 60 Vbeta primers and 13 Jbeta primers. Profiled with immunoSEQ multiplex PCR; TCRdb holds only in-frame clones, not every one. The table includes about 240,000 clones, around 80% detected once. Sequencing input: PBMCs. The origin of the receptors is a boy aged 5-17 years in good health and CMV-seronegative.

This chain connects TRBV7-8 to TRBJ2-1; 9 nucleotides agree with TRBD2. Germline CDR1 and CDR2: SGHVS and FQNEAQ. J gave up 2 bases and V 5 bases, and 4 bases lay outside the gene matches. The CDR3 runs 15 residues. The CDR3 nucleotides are TGTGCCAGCAGCCACTCTAGCGGGGCCTACAATGAGCAGTTCTTC. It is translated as CASSHSSGAYNEQFF.

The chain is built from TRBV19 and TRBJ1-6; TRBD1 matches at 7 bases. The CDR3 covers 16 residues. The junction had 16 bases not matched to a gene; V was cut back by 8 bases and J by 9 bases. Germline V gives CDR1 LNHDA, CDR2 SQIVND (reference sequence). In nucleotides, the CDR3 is TGTGCCAGTCGCGGAAGTGCCGGGACAGCCGGTTCACCCCTCCACTTT. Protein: CASRGSAGTAGSPLHF.

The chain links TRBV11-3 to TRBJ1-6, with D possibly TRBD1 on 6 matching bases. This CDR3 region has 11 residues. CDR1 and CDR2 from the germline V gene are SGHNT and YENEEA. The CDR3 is CGGGGYSPLHF. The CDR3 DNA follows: TGTGGAGGGGGTGGTTATTCACCCCTCCACTTT.

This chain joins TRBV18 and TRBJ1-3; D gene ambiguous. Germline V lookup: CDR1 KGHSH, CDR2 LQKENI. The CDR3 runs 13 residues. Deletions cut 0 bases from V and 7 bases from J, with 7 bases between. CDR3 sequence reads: CASSPPAANTIYF. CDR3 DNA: TGTGCCAGCTCACCACCCGCAGCGAACACCATATATTTT. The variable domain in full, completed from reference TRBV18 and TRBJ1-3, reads NAGVMQNPRHLVRRRGQEARLRCSPMKGHSHVYWYRQLPEEGLKFMVYLQKENIIDESGMPKERFSAEFPKEGPSILRIQQVVRGDSAAYFCASSPPAANTIYFGEGSWLTVV.

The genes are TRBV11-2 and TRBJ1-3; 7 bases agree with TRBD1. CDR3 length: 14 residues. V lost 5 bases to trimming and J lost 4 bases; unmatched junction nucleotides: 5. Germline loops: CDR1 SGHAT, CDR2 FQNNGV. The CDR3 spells CASSPRTGGNTIYF. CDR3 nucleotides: TGTGCCAGCAGCCCACGGACAGGAGGAAACACCATATATTTT. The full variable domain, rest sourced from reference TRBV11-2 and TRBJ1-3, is EAGVAQSPRYKIIEKRQSVAFWCNPISGHATLYWYQQILGQGPKLLIQFQNNGVVDDSQLPKDRFSAERLKGVDSTLKIQPAKLEDSAVYLCASSPRTGGNTIYFGEGSWLTVV.

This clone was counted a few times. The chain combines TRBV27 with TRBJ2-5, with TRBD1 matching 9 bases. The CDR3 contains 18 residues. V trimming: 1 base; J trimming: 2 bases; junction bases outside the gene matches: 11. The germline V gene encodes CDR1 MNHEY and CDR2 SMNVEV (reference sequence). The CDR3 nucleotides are TGTGCCAGCAGTTTATTTACCACGGGACAGGGACCTCAAGAGACCCAGTACTTC. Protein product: CASSLFTTGQGPQETQYF.

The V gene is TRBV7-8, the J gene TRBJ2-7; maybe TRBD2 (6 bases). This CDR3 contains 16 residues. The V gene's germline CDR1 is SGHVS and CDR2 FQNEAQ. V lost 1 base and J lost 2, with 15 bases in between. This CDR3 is CASSLVEGTPAYEQYF. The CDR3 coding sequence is TGTGCCAGCAGCTTAGTGGAGGGGACCCCAGCCTACGAGCAGTACTTC.

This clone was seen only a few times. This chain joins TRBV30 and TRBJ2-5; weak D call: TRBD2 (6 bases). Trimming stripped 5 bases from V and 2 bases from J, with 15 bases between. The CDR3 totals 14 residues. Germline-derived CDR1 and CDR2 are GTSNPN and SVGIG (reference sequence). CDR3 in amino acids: CAWGTPGLQETQYF. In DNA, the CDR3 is TGTGCCTGGGGTACACCGGGACTTCAAGAGACCCAGTACTTC.